This T cell receptor beta chain was observed in a study of T cell responses to AZD1222 COVID-19 vaccine. Using immunoSEQ multiplex PCR, the repertoire was profiled, and TCRdb retains in-frame clones only, with some absent. Of 70,000 to 90,000 clones detected, about nine tenths appear once; the ten largest clones hold about 17%. As for this clone: The antigen remains unidentified.

Study outcomes and limitations: Clonal diversity was possibly underestimated; the donors were predominantly white British and more often female. Recipients of two AZD1222 doses showed rising Spike-specific TCR breadth and depth. CD4 TCRs associated with vaccination spanned spike, dominating at 160-218 and 743-854.

The receptor was derived from an adult who received the AZD1222 COVID-19 vaccine. The sample consisted of peripheral blood, taken 28 days after the second AZD1222 dose.

The CDR3 reads CASSFEMREETQYF. CDR3 DNA sequence: TGTGCCAGCAGCTTCGAGATGAGAGAAGAGACCCAGTACTTC. The gene calls are TRBV7-2 and TRBJ2-5; unclear D gene. CDR1 and CDR2 (germline): SGHTA, FQGNSA. The ends were cut back, 3 bases at V and 3 bases at J, with 11 bases in the middle. The CDR3 has 14 residues.